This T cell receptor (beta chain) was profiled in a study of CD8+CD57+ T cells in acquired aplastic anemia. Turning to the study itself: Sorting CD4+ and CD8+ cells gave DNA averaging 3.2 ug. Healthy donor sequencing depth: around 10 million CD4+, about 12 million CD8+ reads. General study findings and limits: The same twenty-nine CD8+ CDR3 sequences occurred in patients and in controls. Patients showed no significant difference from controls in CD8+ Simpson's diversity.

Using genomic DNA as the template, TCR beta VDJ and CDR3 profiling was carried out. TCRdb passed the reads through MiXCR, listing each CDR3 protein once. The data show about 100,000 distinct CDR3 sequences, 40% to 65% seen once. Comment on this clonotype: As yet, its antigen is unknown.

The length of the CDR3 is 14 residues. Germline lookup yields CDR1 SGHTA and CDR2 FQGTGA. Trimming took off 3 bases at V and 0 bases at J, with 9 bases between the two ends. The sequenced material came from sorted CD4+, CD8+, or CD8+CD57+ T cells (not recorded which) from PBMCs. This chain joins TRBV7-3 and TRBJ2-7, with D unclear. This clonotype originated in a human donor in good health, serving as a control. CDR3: CASSLDLGSYEQYF. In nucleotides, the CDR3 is TGTGCCAGCAGCTTGGATCTGGGCTCCTACGAGCAGTACTTC.